The sequence of this T cell receptor (beta chain) was determined in a study of control samples from healthy donors and cancer patients. The repertoire was sequenced with immunoSEQ multiplex PCR; TCRdb's copy has only in-frame clones and lacks some. The top ten hold around 1.6% of the sample, which has 190,000 or so clones, about 93% seen once. This CDR3 is 13 amino acids long. Germline lookup yields CDR1 LNHDA and CDR2 SQIVND (reference sequence). Trimming took off 5 bases at V and 4 bases at J, with 11 bases between the two ends. The V gene is TRBV19, the J gene TRBJ1-2, with D possibly TRBD1 on 5 matching bases. The receptor comes from a man aged 18 to 35 in good health. Sequences were obtained from blood. The CDR3 DNA reads as TGTGCCAGTAGTGGAGGGGTTGGCTATGGCTACACCTTC. Its protein product is CASSGGVGYGYTF.